This T cell receptor (beta chain) derives from a study of blood T cells in healthy people across ages. Overall study results and limits: One million T cells yielded diversity estimates that were considered underestimates. Across the age range, TCR beta diversity per million T cells fell in a roughly linear way.

Points on this clonotype: Its antigen is undetermined.

Using a J-beta primer mix together with a sample-barcoded 5' primer, a second PCR was run for about 7 to 12 cycles. Template switching added a 12-random-nucleotide identifier to every cDNA molecule. One entry per CDR3 protein results from TCRdb running MiXCR on the 5' RACE reads. The table includes roughly 500,000 distinct CDR3 sequences, 25% to 30% detected once. The specimen sequenced was blood. The clonotype comes from a woman aged 70-85 years in good health.

The CDR3 sequence: CASSPGQGRGKTGELFF. CDR3 nucleotide sequence: TGCGCCAGCAGCCCTGGACAGGGAAGGGGAAAAACCGGGGAGCTGTTTTTT. This chain connects TRBV5-1 to TRBJ2-2; 8 bases align to TRBD1. From germline, CDR1 is SGHRS and CDR2 YFSETQ. The CDR3 runs to 17 residues. The V gene end was trimmed by 4 bases and the J gene end by 5 bases; junction bases not matched to a gene: 13.